This T cell receptor (beta chain) came from a study of cytomegalovirus exposure and HLA in healthy donors. A multiplex PCR was run with 60 Vbeta primers and 13 Jbeta primers. Clones were read by immunoSEQ multiplex PCR, and TCRdb kept only the in-frame ones, dropping some. The data contain around 78,000 clones, 60% to 85% of them singletons. V was pared by 7 bases and J by 0 bases, with 10 bases between. CDR1 is SNHLY, CDR2 FYNNEI, per germline. CDR3 length: 14 amino acids. The sequencing input was PBMCs. The chain is built from TRBV2 and TRBJ2-1, with D unresolved. This clonotype was sampled from a male donor in good health and CMV-seronegative. CDR3 in amino acids: CASNPRSSYNEQFF. In DNA, the CDR3 is TGTGCCAGCAACCCCCGGAGCTCCTACAATGAGCAGTTCTTC.